The T cell receptor (beta chain) described here comes from a study of cytotoxic CD8 clonotypes in ibrutinib-treated CLL. CDR1 and CDR2 from the germline V gene are LNHDA and SQIVND (reference sequence). The CDR3 is 15 residues long. The germline V and J ends were trimmed by 4 bases and 0 bases, with 10 bases remaining between them. The method was immunoSEQ multiplex PCR; TCRdb's version includes in-frame clones alone and lacks a portion of them. The sample shows some 76,000 clones, approximately 87% of them seen only once. This sequence joins TRBV19 and TRBJ1-5; tentatively, D is TRBD1 (5 bases). The clonotype comes from a human donor with chronic lymphocytic leukemia. Sequencing was performed on PBMCs, taken after 24 months of ibrutinib treatment. In nucleotides, the CDR3 is TGTGCCAGTAGTAAGGGGATGGGTAGCAATCAGCCCCAGCATTTT. Protein product: CASSKGMGSNQPQHF.